This note documents a single TCR beta chain sequence. The sample originates from a study of blood T cell repertoires in COVID-19. Generated by immunoSEQ multiplex PCR, the TCRdb table keeps only in-frame clones and is missing some. The sample holds about 310,000 clones; almost 90% are singletons and the top ten take roughly 1%. With V trimmed by 2 bases and J by 1 base, 3 bases remained unmatched. Germline values: CDR1 MDHEN, CDR2 SYDVKM. The CDR3 length is 16 residues. V usage is TRBV28 and J usage is TRBJ1-2, with 11 bases that match TRBD1. Sequencing input: peripheral blood. This sequence was found in a woman in her thirties or forties with COVID-19, enrolled during active disease. This CDR3 is CASSLVGTGGNYGYTF. The CDR3 bases are TGTGCCAGCAGTTTAGTGGGGACAGGGGGTAACTATGGCTACACCTTC.